The next 24 T cell receptor beta chains were all read from a single sample in a study of T cells in localized non-small cell lung cancer. Only in-frame clones appear in the TCRdb table, and some are missing; sequencing was by immunoSEQ multiplex PCR. The repertoire includes some 28,000 clones, about 90% of them detected once, and approximately 3% sits in the top ten. The source was peripheral blood, collected before any cancer treatment. The receptors originated from a woman between 18 and 50 years old with stage I lung adenocarcinoma.

CDR3 coding DNA: TGCGCCAGCAGCCAAGGGTTTGGGACAGATACGCAGTATTTT. As protein: CASSQGFGTDTQYF. The chain uses TRBV4-3 and TRBJ2-3; no clear D gene. V lost 1 base, J lost 3 bases, and 8 bases lay in between. Germline V CDR1 and CDR2: LGHNA, YSLEER. The CDR3 is made up of 14 amino acids.

The chain combines TRBV7-8 with TRBJ2-7; perhaps TRBD1 as D (6 bases). The V end lost 4 bases, the J end lost 7 bases, and 17 bases lay between the germline ends. CDR1 is SGHVS and CDR2 is FQNEAQ in the germline V gene. This CDR3 comprises 14 residues. CDR3: CASSSPAGAKEQYF. Written as DNA, the CDR3 is TGTGCCAGCAGCTCGCCGGCAGGGGCAAAAGAGCAGTACTTC.

This clone occurred once. This rearrangement joins TRBV6-1 to TRBJ1-2; 11 nucleotides align to TRBD1. Trimming cost V 1 base and J 2 bases; bases outside gene matches: 0. Germline CDR1 is MNHNS and CDR2 is SASEGT. This CDR3 contains 15 residues. CDR3 nucleotide sequence: TGTGCCAGCAGTGAAGGGACAGGGGGCAACTATGGCTACACCTTC. It specifies CASSEGTGGNYGYTF.

The chain is built from TRBV30 and TRBJ2-3; 8 positions match TRBD2. This CDR3 is 13 amino acids long. Germline CDR1 GTSNPN, CDR2 SVGIG (reference sequence). V trimming: 5 bases; J trimming: 0 bases; junction bases outside the gene matches: 1. CDR3 coding DNA: TGTGCCTGGTCTAGCGGGAGCACAGATACGCAGTATTTT. Translated, it gives CAWSSGSTDTQYF.

The chain combines TRBV4-3 with TRBJ1-3; D might be TRBD1 (5 bases). The CDR3 length is 20 residues. Germline V gene lookup returns CDR1 LGHNA and CDR2 YSLEER. The V end lost 0 bases, the J end lost 3 bases, and 24 bases lay between the germline ends. The CDR3 sequence is CASSQDIGSTAREFGNTIYF. In DNA, the CDR3 is TGCGCCAGCAGCCAAGATATAGGCTCGACGGCCAGGGAATTTGGAAACACCATATATTTT.

This rearrangement joins TRBV7-2 to TRBJ1-4; D remains ambiguous. With 1 base removed from V and 5 bases from J, the gap between germline ends came to 8 bases. The germline CDR1 and CDR2 sequences are SGHTA and FQGNSA. CDR3 length equals 14 residues. CDR3 sequence reads: CASSLGRNNEKLFF. The CDR3 nucleotides read TGTGCCAGCAGCTTAGGCAGAAACAATGAAAAACTGTTTTTT.

The CDR3 DNA reads TGCGCCAGCACCCCAGGATTTTCGAACACTGAAGCTTTCTTT. As protein: CASTPGFSNTEAFF. J is TRBJ1-1 and V is TRBV5-1; D remains unclear. Germline V gives CDR1 SGHRS, CDR2 YFSETQ. V lost 6 bases and J lost 1, with 13 bases in between. CDR3 size: 14 residues.

The gene calls are TRBV6-5 and TRBJ2-7, with D possibly being TRBD2 (5 bases). CDR1 and CDR2 from the germline V gene are MNHEY and SVGAGI. The CDR3 is 14 residues long. Trimming stripped 10 bases from V and 0 bases from J, with 16 bases between. The CDR3 nucleotides are TGTGCCACCATTCTCCCGGGGAACTCCTACGAGCAGTACTTC. Its protein is CATILPGNSYEQYF.

The J gene is TRBJ1-1, the V gene TRBV10-3; unclear D gene. The CDR3 is made up of 15 amino acids. Germline lookup yields CDR1 ENHRY and CDR2 SYGVKD. V was pared by 2 bases and J by 0 bases, with 10 bases between. CDR3 nucleotides: TGTGCCATCAGTGAGGTACAAAGTTTGAACACTGAAGCTTTCTTT. Protein sequence: CAISEVQSLNTEAFF.

This clone was counted a single time. The chain carries TRBV6-1 and TRBJ1-2; D uncertain. The CDR3 spans 12 residues. Per germline, CDR1 MNHNS and CDR2 SASEGT. Trimming pared 5 bases from V and 4 bases from J, leaving 8 bases between. For the CDR3, the DNA is TGTGCCAGCAGTCGGACCTCCTATGGCTACACCTTC. It codes for CASSRTSYGYTF.

This chain links TRBV20-1 with TRBJ1-2, with a tentative D call TRBD1 (6 bases). The germline gives CDR1 DFQATT, CDR2 SNEGSKA (reference sequence). This CDR3 region has 11 residues. The CDR3 DNA follows: TGCAGGGCACTACAGGGAGGGGGCTACACCTTC. It codes for CRALQGGGYTF.

This chain connects TRBV29-1 to TRBJ1-2; 7 bases map to TRBD1. There are 11 residues in the CDR3. V trimming: 4 bases; J trimming: 8 bases; junction bases outside the gene matches: 4. Germline V gene sequence: CDR1 SQVTM, CDR2 ANQGSEA. CDR3 sequence (DNA): TGCAGCGTTGGACAGGGCGGCGGCTACACCTTC. It codes for CSVGQGGGYTF.

J is TRBJ2-7 and V is TRBV19; 12 bases are a match to TRBD2. In germline, CDR1 is LNHDA, CDR2 SQIVND (reference sequence). The CDR3 has 16 residues. J gave up 5 bases and V 3 bases, and 8 bases lay outside the gene matches. CDR3 region: CASSIPRTSGNHEQYF. The CDR3 bases are TGTGCCAGTAGTATCCCCCGGACTAGCGGGAACCACGAGCAGTACTTC.

The rearrangement joins TRBV5-1 to TRBJ1-6, with no clear D. V was shortened by 0 bases and J by 2 bases, with 9 bases between the two germline ends. Germline-derived CDR1 and CDR2 are SGHRS and YFSETQ. This CDR3 is 16 amino acids long. The CDR3 coding sequence is TGCGCCAGCAGCTTGGTCCAGCATGCCTATAATTCACCCCTCCACTTT. This codes for CASSLVQHAYNSPLHF. The full variable domain, in which reference TRBV5-1 and TRBJ1-6 provide the parts outside the CDR3, is KAGVTQTPRYLIKTRGQQVTLSCSPISGHRSVSWYQQTPGQGLQFLFEYFSETQRNKGNFPGRFSGRQFSNSRSEMNVSTLELGDSALYLCASSLVQHAYNSPLHFGNGTRLTVT.

The chain joins TRBV29-1 to TRBJ2-1, with D uncertain. The germline V gene has CDR1 SQVTM and CDR2 ANQGSEA. This CDR3 region has 12 residues. Trimming removed 2 bases from V and 2 bases from J, with 4 bases in between. CDR3 in amino acids: CSVESAYNEQFF. The CDR3 region has the DNA TGCAGCGTTGAAAGTGCCTACAATGAGCAGTTCTTC.

The chain uses TRBV21-1 and TRBJ1-3; the table's D call TRBD1 went unverified against the DNA. TRBV21-1 is marked as a pseudogene. This CDR3 comprises 16 residues. CDR3 protein: CASSTPGGPSGNTIYF. The CDR3 nucleotides read TGTGCCAGCAGCACCCCAGGGGGCCCCTCTGGAAACACCATATATTTT.

This chain joins TRBV27 and TRBJ1-2; TRBD1 is a possible D gene (5 bases). Germline CDR1 and CDR2: MNHEY and SMNVEV (reference sequence). The V gene lost 3 bases and the J gene lost 6 bases, with 14 bases spanning the gap. CDR3 length: 14 amino acids. The CDR3 DNA reads TGTGCCAGCAGTTTGTTGTCCCAAGGGGATGGCTACACCTTC. Protein: CASSLLSQGDGYTF.

The chain uses TRBV28 and TRBJ1-2, with 7 positions matching TRBD1. Per germline, CDR1 MDHEN and CDR2 SYDVKM. The CDR3 runs to 13 residues. Trimming took 2 bases from V and 4 from J; bases not matched to a gene: 1. CDR3 coding DNA: TGTGCCAGCAGTTTAGACAGGGCCTATGGCTACACCTTC. Its protein product is CASSLDRAYGYTF.

V is TRBV11-2 and J is TRBJ2-1; D is uncertain. The germline CDR1 and CDR2 sequences are SGHAT and FQNNGV. The CDR3 runs 13 residues. Trimming shortened V by 4 bases and J by 16 bases, and 20 bases separated the two germline ends. CDR3 in DNA: TGTGCCAGCAGCTCCGACACTCACGGGCTACTATTCTTC. This gives the protein CASSSDTHGLLFF.

The CDR3 spells CASSEHSGSSYNEQFF. The CDR3 nucleotides are TGTGCCAGCAGTGAACATAGCGGCAGCTCCTACAATGAGCAGTTCTTC. The chain links TRBV25-1 to TRBJ2-1; tentative D call: TRBD2 (6 bases). The CDR3 has 16 amino acids. The V and J ends lost 2 bases and 0 bases respectively, with 11 bases between them. The germline gives CDR1 MGHDK, CDR2 SYGVNS.

The rearrangement joins TRBV19 to TRBJ2-5; 9 nucleotides align to TRBD1. The V gene's germline CDR1 is LNHDA and CDR2 SQIVND (reference sequence). This CDR3 has 13 amino acids. V lost 6 bases, J lost 7 bases, and 6 bases stayed unmatched. DNA of the CDR3: TGTGCCAGTAGCCGTGGACAGGGGAGGACCCAGTACTTC. The encoded protein is CASSRGQGRTQYF.

This rearrangement joins TRBV19 to TRBJ1-2, with 7 nucleotides matching TRBD1. Germline V gene lookup returns CDR1 LNHDA and CDR2 SQIVND (reference sequence). The CDR3 extends over 15 amino acids. V trimming: 3 bases; J trimming: 4 bases; junction bases outside the gene matches: 8. CDR3 sequence (DNA): TGTGCCAGTAGTATTCTCCTTTCAGGGGGCTATGGCTACACCTTC. Amino acid sequence: CASSILLSGGYGYTF.

The rearrangement joins TRBV2 to TRBJ2-2; D is uncertain. V was cut by 5 bases and J by 1 base, with 11 bases left in between. Germline V gene data show CDR1 as SNHLY and CDR2 as FYNNEI. The CDR3 covers 15 residues. CDR3 sequence reads: CASSRLEVNTGELFF. In DNA, the CDR3 is TGTGCCAGCAGTAGGTTAGAAGTGAACACCGGGGAGCTGTTTTTT.

V usage is TRBV7-2 and J usage is TRBJ2-2, with no clear D. Germline values: CDR1 SGHTA, CDR2 FQGNSA. This CDR3 contains 13 residues. The V end was cut by 5 bases, the J end by 5 bases, with 9 bases between. The CDR3 spells CASSPWPTGELFF. Here the CDR3 DNA reads TGTGCCAGCAGCCCATGGCCAACCGGGGAGCTGTTTTTT.